The clone carrying this T cell receptor (beta chain) came up a few times. This record belongs to a study of stem cell transplantation in POMP-related autoinflammatory disease. The V segment lost 4 bases and the J segment 6 bases; nucleotides outside the gene matches: 8. The CDR3 contains 15 residues. CDR1 SGHDT and CDR2 YYEEEE come from the germline V gene. This table comes from immunoSEQ multiplex PCR, and its TCRdb copy is limited to in-frame clones, with some not included. Of tens of thousands of clones listed, approximately 91% are singletons. Source: CD4+ T cells from PBMCs, taken after stem cell transplantation. This TCR was sampled from a human patient with POMP-related autoinflammation and immune dysregulation (PRAID). Some T cells here may be from the graft donor. This chain uses TRBV5-6 with TRBJ1-5; 9 nucleotides align to TRBD1. The CDR3 DNA follows: TGTGCCAGCAGCCGTACAGGGGGCGCGGGTCAGCCCCAGCATTTT. The encoded protein is CASSRTGGAGQPQHF.